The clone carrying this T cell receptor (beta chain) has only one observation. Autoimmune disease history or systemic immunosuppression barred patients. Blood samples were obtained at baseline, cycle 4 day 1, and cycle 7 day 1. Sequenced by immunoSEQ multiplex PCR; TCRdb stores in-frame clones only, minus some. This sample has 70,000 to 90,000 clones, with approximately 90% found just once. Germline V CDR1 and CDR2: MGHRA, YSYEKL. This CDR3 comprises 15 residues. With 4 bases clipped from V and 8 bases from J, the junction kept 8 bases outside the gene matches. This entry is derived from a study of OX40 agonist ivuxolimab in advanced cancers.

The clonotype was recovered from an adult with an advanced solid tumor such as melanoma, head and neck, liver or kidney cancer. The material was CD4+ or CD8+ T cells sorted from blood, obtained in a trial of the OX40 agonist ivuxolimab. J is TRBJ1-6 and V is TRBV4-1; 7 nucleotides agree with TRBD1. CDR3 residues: CASSLLQGRHSPLHF. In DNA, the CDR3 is TGCGCCAGCAGCCTACTACAGGGGCGGCATTCACCCCTCCACTTT.